The text below deals with one TCR beta chain. Its matching antigen is unknown. Here immunoSEQ multiplex PCR was the method, and the copy in TCRdb shows in-frame clones only, minus some. The sample holds under 25,000 clones, 85% seen once. This record comes from a study of somatic mutations in cytotoxic T cells in rheumatoid arthritis. For the study at large: Patient blood (roughly 28 ml EDTA) was collected right after diagnosis, preceding any treatment. Study-wide points: CD8+ T-cell clonality did not differ significantly between rheumatoid arthritis patients and age-matched healthy controls.

The germline V gene has CDR1 MNHNS and CDR2 SASEGT. V lost 10 bases, J lost 1 base, and 16 bases lay in between. The CDR3 is made up of 14 amino acids. By positive magnetic bead selection, CD4+ and CD8+ cells were isolated, and their purity was checked by flow cytometry. Sequencing was carried out using CD8+ T cells sorted from blood. The clonotype was recovered from a woman aged 40 to 49 with rheumatoid arthritis. The chain links TRBV6-1 to TRBJ1-1; TRBD1 is a possible D gene (6 bases). Written as DNA, the CDR3 is TGTGCCACACCGTCCGGCAGGGGGAACACTGAAGCTTTCTTT. Translating it yields CATPSGRGNTEAFF.